These 12 T cell receptor beta chains were all obtained from the same sample, sequenced in a study of regulatory T cells in long-lasting Graves disease. Sequencing libraries for TCR beta were prepared with iRepertoire HTBI primers and Arm-PCR of CDR3 regions. TCRdb used MiXCR to reprocess the multiplex PCR reads, holding one entry per CDR3 protein. The top ten clones hold roughly a fifth of a sample with around 360,000 distinct CDR3 sequences, around 15% of them seen once. Time point: newly diagnosed GD, antithyroid drugs for less than 3 months. RNA extracted from PBMCs served as the sequencing template. This sample was also put to use in a study of T cells in Graves' hyperthyroidism and ophthalmopathy.

Material: peripheral blood mononuclear cells (PBMCs), obtained at new diagnosis, from a patient treated with antithyroid drugs. Receptors originate from a woman aged 18-29 years with Graves disease.

This clonotype was seen a handful of times. The chain employs TRBV2 and TRBJ2-4; maybe TRBD2 (5 bases). Trimming cost V 3 bases and J 0 bases, with 12 bases left between them. The germline V gene encodes CDR1 SNHLY and CDR2 FYNNEI. This CDR3 has 16 residues. The CDR3 DNA reads TGTGCCAGCAGTGATGAGGAGGCCTTAGCCAAAAACATTCAGTACTTC. Translating it yields CASSDEEALAKNIQYF.

This clonotype was recorded at least ten times. The chain links TRBV11-3 to TRBJ2-2; tentatively, D is TRBD2 (6 bases). This CDR3 is built from 17 residues. Germline V lookup: CDR1 SGHNT, CDR2 YENEEA. Trimming shortened V by 2 bases and J by 1 base, and 14 bases separated the two germline ends. Written as DNA, the CDR3 is TGTGCCAGCAGCTTATGGGCGGGACGGGGGAACACCGGGGAGCTGTTTTTT. It encodes CASSLWAGRGNTGELFF.

This clonotype was seen at least ten times. This chain links TRBV5-1 with TRBJ2-7; D is perhaps TRBD2 (7 bases). The V gene's germline CDR1 is SGHRS and CDR2 YFSETQ. The CDR3 runs to 16 residues. Trimming stripped 0 bases from V and 3 bases from J, with 16 bases between. CDR3: CASSLGGGVGSYEQYF. The CDR3 coding sequence is TGCGCCAGCAGCTTGGGGGGGGGCGTGGGGAGCTACGAGCAGTACTTC.

The chain carries TRBV27 and TRBJ2-7; TRBD1 is a possible D gene (5 bases). Germline lookup yields CDR1 MNHEY and CDR2 SMNVEV (reference sequence). Trimming took 0 bases from V and 3 from J, leaving 9 bases between them. The CDR3 runs 14 residues. CDR3 in amino acids: CASSLSTGHYEQYF. In DNA form, the CDR3 reads TGTGCCAGCAGTTTATCCACAGGCCACTACGAGCAGTACTTC.

There are many counts of this clonotype. CDR3 bases: TGTGCCACCCGCTGGGGGACCCGGACTAGTGGCTACACCTTC. Its translation is CATRWGTRTSGYTF. V usage is TRBV24-1 and J usage is TRBJ1-2; maybe TRBD1 (5 bases). This CDR3 region has 14 residues. CDR1 KGHDR and CDR2 SFDVKD come from the germline V gene. The germline V and J ends were trimmed by 9 bases and 7 bases, with 20 bases remaining between them.

This clonotype has a handful of counts. The rearrangement joins TRBV6-1 to TRBJ1-1; D not certain. Germline loops: CDR1 MNHNS, CDR2 SASEGT. The CDR3 spans 13 residues. V dropped 6 bases and J dropped 1 base, with 9 bases sitting between them. The CDR3 here is CASSTLQNTEAFF. The CDR3 nucleotides read TGTGCCAGCAGCACCCTCCAGAACACTGAAGCTTTCTTT.

A word on this clonotype: A far more abundant clone sits one base away, making this likely a read error. The chain joins TRBV20-1 to TRBJ2-4, with 11 bases identical to TRBD2. The length of the CDR3 is 14 residues. Trimming at V came to 7 bases and at J to 13 bases, leaving 15 bases not matched to a gene. Germline V CDR1 and CDR2: DFQATT, SNEGSKA (reference sequence). The CDR3 DNA is TGCAGTGGATGGCTAGCGGGGGGAAGCAATGAGCAGTACTTC. Translated, it gives CSGWLAGGSNEQYF.

The chain combines TRBV29-1 with TRBJ2-5; 10 bases agree with TRBD2. V shed 7 bases, J shed 3 bases, and the junction held 2 bases outside the gene matches. The CDR3 covers 12 residues. Germline V gene sequence: CDR1 SQVTM, CDR2 ANQGSEA. The CDR3 DNA is TGCAGCGCCGGGACTAGCGAAGAGACCCAGTACTTC. Translated, it gives CSAGTSEETQYF.

The chain links TRBV29-1 to TRBJ2-7; TRBD2 agrees at 7 bases. CDR3 length: 13 amino acids. Germline lookup yields CDR1 SQVTM and CDR2 ANQGSEA. The trim removed 8 bases at V and 2 bases at J, leaving 9 bases unmatched. CDR3 sequence (DNA): TGCAGCTTCGCCGCGGGGGTAACCTACGAGCAGTACTTC. Its protein is CSFAAGVTYEQYF.

This clonotype was recorded at least ten times. The chain joins TRBV5-1 to TRBJ2-1; tentatively, D is TRBD1 (6 bases). This CDR3 comprises 13 residues. Germline CDR1 and CDR2: SGHRS and YFSETQ. V dropped 1 base and J dropped 13 bases, with 15 bases sitting between them. CDR3 loop: CASSLKLGGEQFF. In DNA form, the CDR3 reads TGCGCCAGCAGCTTGAAGTTAGGGGGTGAACAGTTCTTC.

J is TRBJ1-3 and V is TRBV6-9; 7 bases line up with TRBD1. Unmatched junction bases numbered 3, after V lost 2 bases and J lost 2 bases. Germline assignment: CDR1 MNHGY and CDR2 SVAAGI. The CDR3 contains 15 residues. CDR3 in amino acids: CASSYRQGPGNTIYF. The CDR3 DNA is TGTGCCAGCAGTTATCGACAGGGCCCTGGAAACACCATATATTTT.

This clonotype showed up many times. This chain links TRBV11-3 with TRBJ1-1; a weak D match, TRBD1 (6 bases). This CDR3 region has 13 residues. Deletions cut 0 bases from V and 5 bases from J, with 7 bases between. CDR1 SGHNT and CDR2 YENEEA come from the germline V gene. CDR3 residues: CASSLEGATEAFF. In nucleotides, the CDR3 is TGTGCCAGCAGCTTAGAGGGGGCGACTGAAGCTTTCTTT.